Shown below are 24 T cell receptor beta chains from a single sample sequenced in a study of shared clonotypes between healthy human individuals. TCRdb's table, derived via immunoSEQ multiplex PCR, lists solely in-frame clones and lacks some. The sample carries about 2.4 million clones, approximately 93% recorded once. The sequenced sample was naive CD4+ T cells from PBMCs. Subset given: CD45RA+ positively selected. The receptors were gathered from a man aged 18 to 35 in good health. Some clones in this sample may be carry-over from other donors' samples.

The chain carries TRBV27 and TRBJ2-1; D gene unclear. The CDR3 is 11 amino acids. Trimming took off 7 bases at V and 6 bases at J, with 7 bases between the two ends. Germline lookup yields CDR1 MNHEY and CDR2 SMNVEV (reference sequence). The CDR3 bases are TGTGCCAGCATTGGAAGCAATGAGCAGTTCTTC. This translates into CASIGSNEQFF.

The chain couples TRBV5-1 to TRBJ1-1, with D unresolved. V lost 2 bases, J lost 0 bases, and 8 bases lay in between. Germline values: CDR1 SGHRS, CDR2 YFSETQ. This CDR3 is built from 14 residues. This CDR3 reads CASSFPGMNTEAFF. The CDR3 coding sequence is TGCGCCAGCAGCTTCCCGGGCATGAACACTGAAGCTTTCTTT.

The V gene is TRBV4-2, the J gene TRBJ2-1, with TRBD2 matching 9 bases. Per germline, CDR1 LGHNA and CDR2 YNFKEQ. J was trimmed by 2 bases and V by 0 bases; bases with no gene match: 20. The CDR3 is 22 amino acids. The CDR3 protein is CASSQDGLGGTSLTRAYNEQFF. The CDR3 DNA reads TGTGCCAGCAGCCAAGATGGCCTTGGGGGGACTAGCCTAACCCGTGCCTACAATGAGCAGTTCTTC.

The chain recombines TRBV7-3 with TRBJ2-7; D might be TRBD1 (5 bases). The V gene lost 1 base and the J gene lost 6 bases, with 10 bases spanning the gap. Germline CDR1 and CDR2: SGHTA and FQGTGA. The length of the CDR3 is 13 residues. The CDR3 here is CASSLRPTAEQYF. Here the CDR3 DNA reads TGTGCCAGCAGCTTAAGGCCGACAGCCGAGCAGTACTTC. The full variable domain, rest sourced from reference TRBV7-3 and TRBJ2-7, is GAGVSQTPSNKVTEKGKYVELRCDPISGHTALYWYRQSLGQGPEFLIYFQGTGAADDSGLPNDRFFAVRPEGSVSTLKIQRTERGDSAVYLCASSLRPTAEQYFGPGTRLTVT.

This clone is a singleton in its sample. The same CDR3 can be traced to other DNA sequences in this sample. This chain joins TRBV19 and TRBJ1-1; 8 bases are shared with TRBD1. Trimming cost V 4 bases and J 5 bases; bases outside gene matches: 3. The CDR3 contains 13 residues. CDR1 is LNHDA and CDR2 is SQIVND in the germline V gene (reference sequence). This CDR3 reads CASSTTGGTEAFF. The CDR3 coding sequence is TGTGCCAGTAGTACAACAGGGGGAACTGAAGCTTTCTTT.

The V and J genes are TRBV7-8 and TRBJ2-1; no clear D gene. This CDR3 is 12 amino acids long. Per the germline V gene, CDR1 is SGHVS and CDR2 is FQNEAQ. Trimming took 4 bases from V and 8 from J, leaving 9 bases between them. DNA for the CDR3: TGTGCCAGCAGCTCTGAGAGGCATGAGCAGTTCTTC. Amino acid sequence: CASSSERHEQFF.

The genes are TRBV7-9 and TRBJ2-5, with 8 nucleotides matching TRBD2. This CDR3 region has 16 residues. CDR1 and CDR2 from the germline V gene are SEHNR and FQNEAQ (reference sequence). Unmatched junction bases numbered 10, after V lost 2 bases and J lost 5 bases. In DNA form, the CDR3 reads TGTGCCAGCAGCTTAAGGGCGGGAGGCGCGGGGGAGACCCAGTACTTC. It specifies CASSLRAGGAGETQYF.

The chain uses TRBV29-1 and TRBJ2-5; D gene ambiguous. The end of the DNA is better explained by TRBJ2-7, so the J call may be wrong. The CDR3 is 12 amino acids. Per the germline V gene, CDR1 is SQVTM and CDR2 is ANQGSEA. The CDR3 DNA reads as TGCAGCGTTGGGTTAATGAACTACGAGCAGTACTTC. Residues: CSVGLMNYEQYF.

This clone was counted once. The chain carries TRBV6-1 and TRBJ2-1; D is undetermined. V was cut by 6 bases and J by 0 bases, with 12 bases left in between. Germline V gene sequence: CDR1 MNHNS, CDR2 SASEGT. This CDR3 is 15 amino acids long. CDR3 coding DNA: TGTGCCAGCAGAAGGACCCGGAGCTCCTACAATGAGCAGTTCTTC. Translating it yields CASRRTRSSYNEQFF.

The rearrangement links TRBV29-1 to TRBJ1-2; no clear D gene. Germline V gene lookup returns CDR1 SQVTM and CDR2 ANQGSEA. The CDR3 length is 9 residues. Trimming took off 7 bases at V and 8 bases at J, with 8 bases between the two ends. This chain's CDR3 is CSATAGYTF. The CDR3 DNA is TGCAGCGCTACTGCGGGCTACACCTTC.

The V gene is TRBV18, the J gene TRBJ2-5; TRBD2 aligns across 7 bases. CDR1 is KGHSH, CDR2 LQKENI, per germline. Trimming took 1 base from V and 5 from J; bases not matched to a gene: 10. The CDR3 consists of 16 residues. The CDR3 DNA sequence: TGTGCCAGCTCACCACAACAGATTGGGGAGGGGGAGACCCAGTACTTC. It is translated as CASSPQQIGEGETQYF.

The V and J genes are TRBV10-1 and TRBJ1-4; TRBD1 might be the D (6 bases). The germline V gene encodes CDR1 WNHNN and CDR2 SYGVQD (reference sequence). Between the trimmed V and J ends, which lost 8 bases and 8 bases, there was a span of 15 bases. CDR3 length equals 13 residues. This CDR3 reads CASSRTESEKLFF. CDR3 coding DNA: TGCGCCAGCTCTAGGACAGAGAGCGAAAAACTGTTTTTT.

The gene calls are TRBV4-3 and TRBJ2-1; D is possibly TRBD2 (5 bases). The V end lost 3 bases, the J end lost 6 bases, and 9 bases lay between the germline ends. Germline assignment: CDR1 LGHNA and CDR2 YSLEER. This CDR3 is built from 13 residues. The DNA of the CDR3 is TGCGCCAGCAGCCAGCCGGGGAGCAATGAGCAGTTCTTC. Its protein is CASSQPGSNEQFF.

The chain links TRBV6-5 to TRBJ2-7; D could derive from TRBD1 or TRBD2 (5 bases each). CDR1 and CDR2 from the germline V gene are MNHEY and SVGAGI. Trimming cost V 5 bases and J 3 bases, with 14 bases left between them. The CDR3 spans 14 residues. CDR3 nucleotides: TGTGCCAGCAGTCCCGACAGAGGGTACTACGAGCAGTACTTC. Its translation is CASSPDRGYYEQYF.

This sequence joins TRBV18 and TRBJ2-3, with 10 nucleotides matching TRBD2. CDR1 and CDR2 (germline): KGHSH, LQKENI. This CDR3 has 15 amino acids. Trimming removed 6 bases from V and 2 bases from J; junction bases left unmatched: 5. The CDR3 loop reads CASSGLARSTDTQYF. CDR3 bases: TGTGCCAGCTCGGGACTAGCGAGATCCACAGATACGCAGTATTTT.

There are a few counts of this clone. The CDR3 DNA reads TGTGCCAGCAGCTTAGCCGACGCTCCCAGAGGTGGCTACACCTTC. Its translation: CASSLADAPRGGYTF. This chain uses TRBV7-9 with TRBJ1-2; D gene ambiguous. Trimming stripped 0 bases from V and 7 bases from J, with 15 bases between. Germline-derived CDR1 and CDR2 are SEHNR and FQNEAQ (reference sequence). The CDR3 sequence is 15 residues long.

This clone has a handful of counts. This rearrangement joins TRBV28 to TRBJ1-2; unclear D gene. There are 12 residues in the CDR3. The germline gives CDR1 MDHEN, CDR2 SYDVKM. The ends were cut back, 6 bases at V and 6 bases at J, with 11 bases in the middle. CDR3 amino acids: CASSPPGNGYTF. In nucleotides, the CDR3 is TGTGCCAGCAGCCCTCCTGGGAATGGCTACACCTTC.

The CDR3: CASSERIGTSYEQYF. The CDR3, as DNA: TGTGCCAGCAGCGAGCGTATAGGCACCTCCTACGAGCAGTACTTC. The chain employs TRBV9 and TRBJ2-7, with no clear D. Germline CDR1 SGDLS, CDR2 YYNGEE. The CDR3 is made up of 15 amino acids. The germline V and J ends were trimmed by 3 bases and 0 bases, with 13 bases remaining between them.

The rearrangement joins TRBV28 to TRBJ1-1; D ambiguous. The V gene lost 0 bases and the J gene lost 0 bases, with 14 bases spanning the gap. CDR1 is MDHEN, CDR2 SYDVKM, per germline. CDR3 size: 17 residues. CDR3 sequence: CASSLWGSRLLNTEAFF. The DNA of the CDR3 is TGTGCCAGCAGTTTATGGGGCAGTAGACTTCTGAACACTGAAGCTTTCTTT.

The chain joins TRBV11-2 to TRBJ2-3; D may be TRBD1 (6 bases). CDR1 is SGHAT and CDR2 is FQNNGV in the germline V gene. This CDR3 spans 15 amino acids. Trimming took 3 bases from V and 6 from J, leaving 16 bases between them. The CDR3 loop is CASSLGARGTDTQYF. The CDR3 DNA reads TGTGCCAGCAGCTTGGGGGCGAGGGGAACCGATACGCAGTATTTT. The full variable domain, its missing parts supplied by reference TRBV11-2 and TRBJ2-3, is EAGVAQSPRYKIIEKRQSVAFWCNPISGHATLYWYQQILGQGPKLLIQFQNNGVVDDSQLPKDRFSAERLKGVDSTLKIQPAKLEDSAVYLCASSLGARGTDTQYFGPGTRLTVL.

The chain couples TRBV19 to TRBJ2-2, with 15 bases matching TRBD2. V gave up 6 bases and J gave up 2 bases; unmatched junction bases: 13. The CDR3 sequence is 20 residues long. In germline, CDR1 is LNHDA, CDR2 SQIVND (reference sequence). DNA of the CDR3: TGTGCCAGTAGGAACGCCGGGACTAGCGGGAGGAGGACTAACACCGGGGAGCTGTTTTTT. Protein product: CASRNAGTSGRRTNTGELFF.

The J gene is TRBJ2-5, the V gene TRBV5-6; D unresolved. Per germline, CDR1 SGHDT and CDR2 YYEEEE. The CDR3 totals 12 residues. Trimming removed 2 bases from V and 2 bases from J, with 4 bases in between. CDR3 nucleotides: TGTGCCAGCAGCTTTAGGCAAGAGACCCAGTACTTC. Translating it yields CASSFRQETQYF.

V gene TRBV6-6 combines with J gene TRBJ1-2; 12 bases match TRBD1. The CDR3 is 16 residues long. Germline CDR1 MNHNY, CDR2 SVGAGI (reference sequence). J gave up 3 bases and V 6 bases, and 8 bases lay outside the gene matches. The CDR3 DNA reads TGTGCCAGCAGCGGGACAGGGGGCGTCGGAGACTATGGCTACACCTTC. Amino acids: CASSGTGGVGDYGYTF.

J is TRBJ1-1 and V is TRBV10-3, with TRBD1 as a possible D gene (6 bases). Germline CDR1 and CDR2: ENHRY and SYGVKD. Trimming left V 3 bases short and J 0 bases short, with 11 bases between. This CDR3 has 15 amino acids. The CDR3: CAISDEGEMNTEAFF. For the CDR3, the DNA is TGTGCCATCAGTGATGAGGGGGAGATGAACACTGAAGCTTTCTTT.